The 31 T cell receptor beta chains reported below all come from one sample, sequenced in a study of cytomegalovirus exposure and HLA in healthy donors. Clones were read by immunoSEQ multiplex PCR, and TCRdb kept only the in-frame ones, dropping some. This sample carries approximately 57,000 clones, approximately 95% of them seen once, and the ten largest clones take around 5.5%. Material for sequencing was PBMCs. The receptors derive from a woman between 18 and 29 years old in good health and CMV-seronegative.

This chain uses TRBV6-4 with TRBJ2-6; TRBD2 is a possible D gene (5 bases). This CDR3 has 16 residues. CDR1 is MRHNA, CDR2 SNTAGT, per germline. V was clipped by 5 bases and J by 2 bases, with 13 bases between them. This CDR3 is CASSQQGLTGANVLTF. The CDR3 DNA is TGTGCCAGCAGTCAACAAGGACTTACTGGGGCCAACGTCCTGACTTTC.

V is TRBV7-2 and J is TRBJ2-5; TRBD2 agrees at 10 bases. The CDR3 has 14 amino acids. J gave up 1 base and V 8 bases, and 4 bases lay outside the gene matches. CDR1 and CDR2 from the germline V gene are SGHTA and FQGNSA. This CDR3 is CASRASGSQETQYF. The CDR3 DNA follows: TGTGCCAGCCGGGCTAGCGGGAGCCAAGAGACCCAGTACTTC.

The chain is built from TRBV4-1 and TRBJ1-1, with a possible D match to TRBD1 (5 bases). Trimming shortened V by 3 bases and J by 1 base, and 9 bases separated the two germline ends. Germline V gives CDR1 MGHRA, CDR2 YSYEKL. CDR3 size: 14 residues. The CDR3 here is CASSQGGTNTEAFF. The CDR3 nucleotides are TGCGCCAGCAGCCAGGGGGGAACGAACACTGAAGCTTTCTTT.

The chain couples TRBV9 to TRBJ2-3, with TRBD2 identical over 11 bases. CDR1 is SGDLS and CDR2 is YYNGEE in the germline V gene. The CDR3 has 21 amino acids. Trimming at V came to 3 bases and at J to 0 bases, leaving 18 bases not matched to a gene. CDR3 in amino acids: CASSAPVSSGGRGVSTDTQYF. CDR3 in DNA: TGTGCCAGCAGCGCCCCCGTGTCTAGCGGGGGGAGGGGTGTTAGCACAGATACGCAGTATTTT.

This clone showed up just once. This chain links TRBV5-1 with TRBJ1-2; 7 positions match TRBD1. The V gene's germline CDR1 is SGHRS and CDR2 YFSETQ. This CDR3 region has 14 residues. Trimming removed 5 bases from V and 5 bases from J; junction bases left unmatched: 9. DNA of the CDR3: TGCGCCAGCAGATTAGTAACAGGGGAGTATGGCTACACCTTC. Residues: CASRLVTGEYGYTF.

The chain combines TRBV7-9 with TRBJ1-2; D gene ambiguous. CDR1 SEHNR and CDR2 FQNEAQ come from the germline V gene (reference sequence). Trimming shortened V by 5 bases and J by 1 base, and 11 bases separated the two germline ends. CDR3 length equals 14 residues. This CDR3 is CASSATQINYGYTF. CDR3 nucleotides: TGTGCCAGCAGCGCAACACAAATTAACTATGGCTACACCTTC.

This chain connects TRBV19 to TRBJ2-7; 14 bases align to TRBD2. This CDR3 comprises 18 residues. Germline assignment: CDR1 LNHDA and CDR2 SQIVND (reference sequence). Trimming at V came to 7 bases and at J to 2 bases, leaving 13 bases not matched to a gene. In DNA, the CDR3 is TGTGCCAGTAACTCTTCTTGGACTAGCGGGAGGCGAGCCTACGAGCAGTACGTC. It specifies CASNSSWTSGRRAYEQYV.

The rearrangement links TRBV19 to TRBJ2-2; perhaps TRBD2 as D (5 bases). Germline V lookup: CDR1 LNHDA, CDR2 SQIVND (reference sequence). V lost 1 base and J 3 bases, leaving 12 bases between the germline ends. The CDR3 has 16 residues. This chain's CDR3 is CASSIGKVLDTGELFF. Here the CDR3 DNA reads TGTGCCAGTAGTATAGGGAAAGTACTAGACACCGGGGAGCTGTTTTTT. Variable domain in full (rest from reference TRBV19 and TRBJ2-2): DGGITQSPKYLFRKEGQNVTLSCEQNLNHDAMYWYRQDPGQGLRLIYYSQIVNDFQKGDIAEGYSVSREKKESFPLTVTSAQKNPTAFYLCASSIGKVLDTGELFFGEGSRLTVL.

The J gene is TRBJ1-4, the V gene TRBV7-2; D is undetermined. Germline lookup yields CDR1 SGHTA and CDR2 FQGNSA. The length of the CDR3 is 18 residues. The V end lost 2 bases, the J end lost 5 bases, and 21 bases lay between the germline ends. Here the CDR3 reads CASSLRHSGRKPNEKLFF. The CDR3 DNA reads TGTGCCAGCAGCTTACGACACTCTGGGCGTAAACCCAATGAAAAACTGTTTTTT.

The CDR3 DNA reads TGTGCCAGCAGGTACACGGGGGGGAACACTGAAGCTTTCTTT. It codes for CASRYTGGNTEAFF. The chain combines TRBV2 with TRBJ1-1; maybe TRBD1 (5 bases). Trimming shortened V by 6 bases and J by 1 base, and 12 bases separated the two germline ends. Germline lookup yields CDR1 SNHLY and CDR2 FYNNEI. The CDR3 extends over 14 amino acids.

The chain recombines TRBV13 with TRBJ1-1; 7 bases are shared with TRBD1. Germline CDR1 and CDR2: PRHDT and FYEKMQ (reference sequence). Trimming removed 4 bases from V and 0 bases from J; junction bases left unmatched: 11. The CDR3 loop spans 17 amino acids. The CDR3 DNA reads as TGTGCCAGCAGCTCCCCGGGGTTAGGGGGCATGAACACTGAAGCTTTCTTT. Its translation is CASSSPGLGGMNTEAFF.

This sequence joins TRBV7-3 and TRBJ2-5; 7 bases line up with TRBD2. V lost 4 bases and J lost 1; bases outside the gene matches: 6. Germline V CDR1 and CDR2: SGHTA, FQGTGA. This CDR3 comprises 15 residues. The DNA of the CDR3 is TGTGCCAGCAGCTCAAACGGGGGGTTCCAAGAGACCCAGTACTTC. The encoded protein is CASSSNGGFQETQYF.

The CDR3 sequence: CASSFTGIAQPQHF. CDR3 nucleotide sequence: TGTGCCAGCAGTTTCACAGGGATCGCGCAGCCCCAGCATTTT. The rearrangement uses TRBV27 and TRBJ1-5, with D possibly being TRBD1 (6 bases). The V gene's germline CDR1 is MNHEY and CDR2 SMNVEV (reference sequence). This CDR3 contains 14 residues. V was cut by 3 bases and J by 7 bases, with 13 bases left in between.

V usage is TRBV5-1 and J usage is TRBJ1-1, with a tentative D call TRBD1 (6 bases). The CDR3 covers 17 residues. Germline values: CDR1 SGHRS, CDR2 YFSETQ. The ends were cut back, 0 bases at V and 1 base at J, with 16 bases in the middle. The CDR3 here is CASSLANYRDRNTEAFF. CDR3 in DNA: TGCGCCAGCAGCTTGGCGAATTACAGGGATCGGAACACTGAAGCTTTCTTT.

The V and J genes are TRBV2 and TRBJ1-5; a possible D gene is TRBD1 (5 bases). V lost 6 bases, J lost 5 bases, and 14 bases lay in between. CDR3 length: 14 amino acids. The germline CDR1 and CDR2 sequences are SNHLY and FYNNEI. As DNA, the CDR3 is TGTGCCAGCAGCCACAGGACCCTTGATCAGCCCCAGCATTTT. It yields the protein CASSHRTLDQPQHF.

This clone occurred once. V gene TRBV9 combines with J gene TRBJ2-5; no firm D call. Trimming pared 0 bases from V and 1 base from J, leaving 7 bases between. Germline values: CDR1 SGDLS, CDR2 YYNGEE. The CDR3 consists of 14 residues. The CDR3 reads CASSVGAIQETQYF. The CDR3 region has the DNA TGTGCCAGCAGCGTAGGAGCTATCCAAGAGACCCAGTACTTC.

The chain links TRBV7-9 to TRBJ2-1; D remains ambiguous. The CDR3 covers 14 residues. Per the germline V gene, CDR1 is SEHNR and CDR2 is FQNEAQ (reference sequence). Trimming took off 2 bases at V and 5 bases at J, with 10 bases between the two ends. CDR3: CASSLPLGNNEQFF. CDR3 nucleotide sequence: TGTGCCAGCAGCTTACCGCTCGGTAACAATGAGCAGTTCTTC.

The chain recombines TRBV4-3 with TRBJ2-3, with D possibly TRBD2 on 6 matching bases. Germline V lookup: CDR1 LGHNA, CDR2 YSLEER. V gave up 0 bases and J gave up 4 bases, with 11 bases separating them. The CDR3 is 15 residues long. The CDR3 sequence is CASSQEPGEPDTQYF. Written as DNA, the CDR3 is TGCGCCAGCAGCCAAGAACCGGGAGAGCCAGATACGCAGTATTTT.

The V gene is TRBV7-2, the J gene TRBJ1-1; D is unresolved. The CDR3 covers 14 residues. Trimming stripped 5 bases from V and 3 bases from J, with 13 bases between. Looked up from germline, CDR1 is SGHTA and CDR2 is FQGNSA. CDR3 in DNA: TGTGCCAGCAGCCACACCCTCGGGGACACTGAAGCTTTCTTT. Protein: CASSHTLGDTEAFF.

V is TRBV9 and J is TRBJ1-6, with D possibly TRBD1 on 5 matching bases. Germline values: CDR1 SGDLS, CDR2 YYNGEE. Trimming pared 2 bases from V and 7 bases from J, leaving 16 bases between. This CDR3 spans 16 amino acids. The CDR3 loop is CASSVGGSRGNSPLHF. The CDR3 bases are TGTGCCAGCAGCGTGGGGGGTTCTAGGGGAAATTCACCCCTCCACTTT.

This sequence joins TRBV2 and TRBJ1-5; 8 bases agree with TRBD1. The CDR3 runs to 13 residues. The V segment lost 8 bases and the J segment 7 bases; nucleotides outside the gene matches: 7. CDR1 SNHLY and CDR2 FYNNEI come from the germline V gene. The DNA of the CDR3 is TGTGCCAGCGATGACAGGGGTCGACAGCCCCAGCATTTT. The encoded protein is CASDDRGRQPQHF.

V and J are TRBV18 and TRBJ1-1, with D perhaps matching TRBD1 (6 bases). Between the trimmed V and J ends, which lost 6 bases and 8 bases, there was a span of 13 bases. The CDR3 sequence is 12 residues long. The germline V gene has CDR1 KGHSH and CDR2 LQKENI. The chain's CDR3 is CASSRGANEAFF. CDR3 sequence (DNA): TGTGCCAGCTCCAGGGGCGCAAACGAAGCTTTCTTT.

This clone has a single count. The chain carries TRBV28 and TRBJ1-4; 8 nucleotides agree with TRBD1. The V and J ends lost 4 bases and 10 bases, in that order; junction bases with no gene match: 8. The CDR3 totals 14 residues. From germline, CDR1 is MDHEN and CDR2 SYDVKM. The CDR3 coding sequence is TGTGCCAGCAGTTCGCAGGGGGCATGGGGAAAACTGTTTTTT. This codes for CASSSQGAWGKLFF.

The chain joins TRBV5-1 to TRBJ2-3; 8 bases agree with TRBD2. J lost 0 bases, V lost 4 bases, and 7 bases had no gene match. The CDR3 is 16 amino acids. The germline gives CDR1 SGHRS, CDR2 YFSETQ. The DNA for the CDR3 is TGCGCCAGCAGCCCCTCCGTAGCGGGGAGCACAGATACGCAGTATTTT. This sequence encodes CASSPSVAGSTDTQYF.

The chain has TRBV27 and TRBJ2-1, with TRBD2 matching over 11 bases. CDR1 is MNHEY and CDR2 is SMNVEV in the germline V gene (reference sequence). The CDR3 extends over 15 amino acids. J lost 9 bases, V lost 4 bases, and 8 bases had no gene match. CDR3 bases: TGTGCCAGCAGTTACATAGCGGGAGGGAGAGGTGAGCAGTTCTTC. Amino acids: CASSYIAGGRGEQFF.

The DNA for the CDR3 is TGTGCCAGCAGTCATACAGGGGCTCCGAACACTGAAGCTTTCTTT. Translated: CASSHTGAPNTEAFF. The V gene is TRBV27, the J gene TRBJ1-1; 7 nucleotides align to TRBD1. V was clipped by 5 bases and J by 1 base; unmatched bases: 7. The CDR3 has 15 residues. The V gene's germline CDR1 is MNHEY and CDR2 SMNVEV (reference sequence).

This chain connects TRBV9 to TRBJ2-1; D is unresolved. The CDR3 extends over 12 amino acids. V lost 4 bases and J 9 bases, leaving 11 bases between the germline ends. The germline gives CDR1 SGDLS, CDR2 YYNGEE. This chain's CDR3 is CASSHLGGEQFF. In nucleotides, the CDR3 is TGTGCCAGCAGCCACCTCGGTGGTGAGCAGTTCTTC.

The rearrangement links TRBV10-3 to TRBJ2-2, with 12 bases fitting TRBD2. The V segment lost 7 bases and the J segment 2 bases; nucleotides outside the gene matches: 8. Germline V lookup: CDR1 ENHRY, CDR2 SYGVKD. This CDR3 is 17 amino acids long. The CDR3, as DNA: TGTGCCATCACCAAAGGACTAGCGGGGCCAAACACCGGGGAGCTGTTTTTT. The encoded protein is CAITKGLAGPNTGELFF.

This clone was picked up one time. This chain links TRBV9 with TRBJ2-1; 11 bases fit TRBD2. Trimming at V came to 3 bases and at J to 8 bases, leaving 7 bases not matched to a gene. The CDR3 has 15 residues. Germline values: CDR1 SGDLS, CDR2 YYNGEE. DNA for the CDR3: TGTGCCAGCAGCGCACTTAGCGGGGGGGCGGATGAGCAGTTCTTC. Translating gives CASSALSGGADEQFF.

V is TRBV7-3 and J is TRBJ2-3, with D tentatively TRBD2 (6 bases). V lost 5 bases and J lost 1, with 13 bases in between. This CDR3 spans 15 amino acids. Germline CDR1 and CDR2: SGHTA and FQGTGA. CDR3 DNA: TGTGCCAGCAGCCCAGAGGGGACTGGCACAGATACGCAGTATTTT. It translates to CASSPEGTGTDTQYF.

The V and J genes are TRBV5-8 and TRBJ2-3; TRBD2 matches 9 bases. This CDR3 has 16 residues. Germline V CDR1 and CDR2: SGHTS, YDEGEE. V gave up 2 bases and J gave up 4 bases; unmatched junction bases: 8. CDR3: CASSFRLSGRADTQYF. DNA of the CDR3: TGTGCCAGCAGCTTCCGTCTTAGCGGGAGAGCAGATACGCAGTATTTT. Full variable domain (remainder filled in from reference TRBV5-8 and TRBJ2-3): EAGVTQSPTHLIKTRGQQATLRCSPISGHTSVYWYQQALGLGLQFLLWYDEGEERNRGNFPPRFSGRQFPNYSSELNVNALELEDSALYLCASSFRLSGRADTQYFGPGTRLTVL.